This TCR beta chain was captured by sequencing in a study of beta chain features in type 1 diabetes. The investigators reverse transcribed all of the isolated RNA, so they sequenced expressed TCRB transcripts. Using immunoSEQ multiplex PCR, the repertoire was profiled, and TCRdb retains in-frame clones only, with some absent. In the table there are a few hundred thousand clones, 25% to 35% of which are singletons. Study outcomes and limitations: More deletions and fewer insertions at VDJ junctions were found in patients with type 1 diabetes.

This clone has just a few counts. Its antigen is unknown. CDR1 is MGHDK, CDR2 SYGVNS, per germline. J lost 4 bases, V lost 6 bases, and 10 bases had no gene match. This CDR3 has 15 amino acids. This chain uses TRBV25-1 with TRBJ1-1; TRBD1 agrees at 8 bases. Sequencing was performed on central memory CD4+ T cells from blood. The clonotype comes from a man between 25 and 39 years old in good health. Here the CDR3 DNA reads TGTGCCAGCAGGGACGACAGGGGTAGTAGCACTGAAGCTTTCTTT. Translating it yields CASRDDRGSSTEAFF.